The 5 T cell receptor beta chains listed next were all sequenced from one sample in a study of blood T cells in healthy people across ages. Then a second PCR, running roughly 7 to 12 cycles, was carried out with a sample-barcoded 5' primer and a J-beta primer mix. One entry per CDR3 protein results from TCRdb running MiXCR on the 5' RACE reads. The sample records about 1,400,000 distinct CDR3 sequences, 59% being singletons. The sequenced sample was blood. The receptors were sampled from a man aged 18 to 35 in good health.

This clonotype was counted a few times. The V and J genes are TRBV6-1 and TRBJ1-5, with no clear D. V was trimmed by 7 bases and J by 6 bases, leaving 7 bases between them. CDR1 is MNHNS and CDR2 is SASEGT in the germline V gene. The CDR3 loop spans 11 amino acids. Here the CDR3 reads CASKDGQPQHF. For the CDR3, the DNA is TGTGCCAGCAAGGATGGTCAGCCCCAGCATTTT.

This chain joins TRBV29-1 and TRBJ1-1; the D gene is possibly TRBD1 (6 bases). The CDR3 has 15 residues. CDR1 is SQVTM and CDR2 is ANQGSEA in the germline V gene. Trimming left V 4 bases short and J 1 base short, with 16 bases between. CDR3 DNA: TGCAGCGTTGCCATCGGGGGGCGCGGGAACACTGAAGCTTTCTTT. Translating it yields CSVAIGGRGNTEAFF.

This clonotype appeared once. V gene TRBV12-3 or TRBV12-4 combines with J gene TRBJ1-4, with 9 bases that match TRBD1. V shed 2 bases and J 7 bases; nucleotides not matched to a gene: 11. The CDR3 has 17 residues. CDR3 nucleotide sequence: TGTGCCAGCAGTTTAAGTTGGGACAGGGTTTTTGGTGAAAAACTGTTTTTT. It specifies CASSLSWDRVFGEKLFF.

Only a few counts were recorded for this clonotype. The chain joins TRBV20-1 to TRBJ1-2, with 8 bases lining up with TRBD1. The junction had 6 bases not matched to a gene; V was cut back by 1 base and J by 8 bases. Germline V CDR1 and CDR2: DFQATT, SNEGSKA (reference sequence). The CDR3 runs to 13 residues. CDR3: CSARVGRGQGYTF. The DNA for the CDR3 is TGCAGTGCTAGAGTTGGCAGGGGGCAAGGCTACACCTTC.

J is TRBJ2-3 and V is TRBV4-1; 7 bases are shared with TRBD2. V gave up 5 bases and J gave up 6 bases; unmatched junction bases: 8. This CDR3 is built from 14 residues. CDR1 MGHRA and CDR2 YSYEKL come from the germline V gene. The CDR3 here is CASSWGGSGDTQYF. The CDR3 bases are TGCGCCAGCAGCTGGGGGGGTTCTGGCGATACGCAGTATTTT.